The next 18 T cell receptor beta chains were all read from a single sample in a study of blood T cell repertoires in COVID-19. Repertoires were generated with immunoSEQ multiplex PCR, while TCRdb's copy carries only in-frame clones and drops some. In the table there are about 95,000 clones, around nine tenths of which are singletons. Sequenced material: peripheral blood. The receptors come from a man aged 60-69 years with COVID-19, enrolled during active disease.

The chain employs TRBV19 and TRBJ2-2; D possibly corresponds to TRBD1 (6 bases). The CDR3 consists of 19 residues. The V and J ends lost 4 bases and 4 bases respectively, with 25 bases between them. Germline V gene data show CDR1 as LNHDA and CDR2 as SQIVND (reference sequence). The CDR3, as DNA: TGTGCCAGTAGTACACATTTCGACAGGACCGGGATAGGCACCGGGGAGCTGTTTTTT. Protein: CASSTHFDRTGIGTGELFF.

The chain joins TRBV10-1 to TRBJ2-7; possible D gene TRBD2, 6 bases. This CDR3 is built from 15 residues. Trimming left V 0 bases short and J 4 bases short, with 13 bases between. Germline V gene lookup returns CDR1 WNHNN and CDR2 SYGVQD (reference sequence). CDR3 nucleotides: TGCGCCAGCAGTGAGTCTACCGGGAGTAATTACGAGCAGTACTTC. It yields the protein CASSESTGSNYEQYF.

J is TRBJ1-2 and V is TRBV5-5; TRBD1 matches at 7 bases. Germline loops: CDR1 SGHKS, CDR2 YYEKEE (reference sequence). The CDR3 runs 14 residues. V gave up 4 bases and J gave up 0 bases; unmatched junction bases: 3. CDR3 sequence: CASSGTVPNYGYTF. DNA for the CDR3: TGTGCCAGCAGCGGGACAGTTCCTAACTATGGCTACACCTTC. The full variable domain, in which reference TRBV5-5 and TRBJ1-2 provide the parts outside the CDR3, is DAGVTQSPTHLIKTRGQQVTLRCSPISGHKSVSWYQQVLGQGPQFIFQYYEKEERGRGNFPDRFSARQFPNYSSELNVNALLLGDSALYLCASSGTVPNYGYTFGSGTRLTVV.

V and J are TRBV19 and TRBJ2-2, with a tentative D call TRBD2 (6 bases). Trimming removed 7 bases from V and 7 bases from J, with 19 bases in between. The CDR3 loop spans 15 amino acids. Germline V gene data show CDR1 as LNHDA and CDR2 as SQIVND (reference sequence). CDR3 sequence reads: CASKRATDWFGELFF. The CDR3 nucleotides are TGTGCCAGTAAGCGGGCTACCGATTGGTTCGGGGAGCTGTTTTTT.

This chain uses TRBV4-1 with TRBJ2-1, with 9 bases fitting TRBD1. The CDR3 runs to 16 residues. Per the germline V gene, CDR1 is MGHRA and CDR2 is YSYEKL. Losses at the gene ends were 0 bases for V and 9 bases for J; bases not matched to a gene: 9. The CDR3 spells CASSQDRTGASVEQFF. DNA for the CDR3: TGCGCCAGCAGCCAAGATCGGACAGGGGCGTCGGTTGAGCAGTTCTTC.

This chain connects TRBV18 to TRBJ2-2; 14 nucleotides match TRBD2. CDR1 and CDR2 (germline): KGHSH, LQKENI. The CDR3 has 16 residues. V dropped 3 bases and J dropped 7; count of bases not matched to a gene: 4. This CDR3 is CASSPGTSGSGGELFF. CDR3 DNA: TGTGCCAGCTCACCCGGGACTAGCGGGAGCGGCGGGGAGCTGTTTTTT.

The V and J genes are TRBV5-1 and TRBJ2-6, with D maybe TRBD2 (5 bases). V lost 4 bases and J 0 bases, leaving 11 bases between the germline ends. This CDR3 region has 16 residues. CDR1 SGHRS and CDR2 YFSETQ come from the germline V gene. This CDR3 is CASSGGLFSGANVLTF. CDR3 coding DNA: TGCGCCAGCAGCGGCGGACTGTTCTCTGGGGCCAACGTCCTGACTTTC.

The chain employs TRBV19 and TRBJ2-7; 11 nucleotides line up with TRBD1. Germline trimming cut 5 bases from V and 3 bases from J; bases unmatched to any gene: 6. Germline V gives CDR1 LNHDA, CDR2 SQIVND (reference sequence). The CDR3 length is 15 residues. For the CDR3, the DNA is TGTGCCAGTAGTGGGCCCGGGACAGGGGGCTACGAGCAGTACTTC. This codes for CASSGPGTGGYEQYF.

The chain employs TRBV15 and TRBJ1-5, with 9 bases fitting TRBD1. Per the germline V gene, CDR1 is LNHNV and CDR2 is YYDKDF (reference sequence). V gave up 2 bases and J gave up 5 bases; unmatched junction bases: 4. CDR3 length: 15 amino acids. The CDR3 DNA is TGTGCCACCAGCAGATCGACAGGGGGGGATCAGCCCCAGCATTTT. Its protein product is CATSRSTGGDQPQHF.

The genes are TRBV6-5 and TRBJ1-1; possibly TRBD1 for D (5 bases). The ends were cut back, 6 bases at V and 1 base at J, with 9 bases in the middle. This CDR3 is 13 amino acids long. Germline V lookup: CDR1 MNHEY, CDR2 SVGAGI. CDR3 sequence reads: CASSYDRNTEAFF. As DNA, the CDR3 is TGTGCCAGCAGCTACGACAGGAACACTGAAGCTTTCTTT.

The rearrangement uses TRBV2 and TRBJ2-1; D might be TRBD2 (6 bases). The CDR3 covers 14 residues. CDR1 is SNHLY and CDR2 is FYNNEI in the germline V gene. Trimming took off 8 bases at V and 2 bases at J, with 13 bases between the two ends. CDR3 nucleotide sequence: TGTGCCAGCCTCCCTAGCGCTACCTACAATGAGCAGTTCTTC. This sequence encodes CASLPSATYNEQFF.

The chain recombines TRBV6-5 with TRBJ2-5, with 12 bases aligning to TRBD2. Germline CDR1 is MNHEY and CDR2 is SVGAGI. The CDR3 consists of 14 residues. The V gene end was trimmed by 8 bases and the J gene end by 9 bases; junction bases not matched to a gene: 10. As DNA, the CDR3 is TGTGCCAGCGTGTGGACTAGCGGGACGCCCCCCCAGTACTTC. The encoded protein is CASVWTSGTPPQYF.

There are a few counts of this clone. The V and J genes are TRBV6-2 or TRBV6-3 and TRBJ1-2; D unresolved. The germline V gene has CDR1 MNHEY and CDR2 SVGEGT. Trimming shortened V by 3 bases and J by 5 bases, and 10 bases separated the two germline ends. The CDR3 is 13 residues long. In DNA, the CDR3 is TGTGCCAGCAGTTATCGATCGGGTTATGGCTACACCTTC. Its translation is CASSYRSGYGYTF.

The V gene is TRBV5-1, the J gene TRBJ1-4; no clear D gene. The CDR3 covers 14 residues. Per germline, CDR1 SGHRS and CDR2 YFSETQ. Trimming took off 0 bases at V and 8 bases at J, with 11 bases between the two ends. As DNA, the CDR3 is TGCGCCAGCAGCTTGGATACCCGGAGGGAAAAACTGTTTTTT. This translates into CASSLDTRREKLFF.

The rearrangement joins TRBV7-2 to TRBJ1-2; perhaps TRBD1 as D (5 bases). The V gene lost 5 bases and the J gene lost 2 bases, with 15 bases spanning the gap. The germline gives CDR1 SGHTA, CDR2 FQGNSA. The CDR3 runs to 15 residues. CDR3 amino acids: CASSPGHHTNYGYTF. CDR3 DNA: TGTGCCAGCAGCCCTGGACACCATACCAACTATGGCTACACCTTC.

This chain links TRBV12-3 or TRBV12-4 with TRBJ2-3, with 8 bases that match TRBD2. This CDR3 has 13 amino acids. V dropped 5 bases and J dropped 8; count of bases not matched to a gene: 6. CDR3 in amino acids: CASSPGLVVTQYF. The CDR3 DNA reads as TGTGCCAGCAGTCCGGGACTAGTGGTTACGCAGTATTTT.

The gene calls are TRBV11-3 and TRBJ2-5, with D unresolved. The CDR3 is made up of 11 amino acids. Looked up from germline, CDR1 is SGHNT and CDR2 is YENEEA. V lost 4 bases, J lost 10 bases, and 10 bases lay in between. The CDR3 here is CASSSLSVQYF. In nucleotides, the CDR3 is TGTGCCAGCAGCTCCCTGTCCGTCCAGTACTTC. The whole variable domain, remainder taken from reference TRBV11-3 and TRBJ2-5, is EAGVVQSPRYKIIEKKQPVAFWCNPISGHNTLYWYLQNLGQGPELLIRYENEEAVDDSQLPKDRFSAERLKGVDSTLKIQPAELGDSAVYLCASSSLSVQYFGPGTRLLVL.

The V call is TRBV5-4, the J call TRBJ2-3, with 14 bases lining up with TRBD2. V lost 4 bases and J lost 6; bases outside the gene matches: 7. CDR1 SGHNT and CDR2 YYREEE come from the germline V gene (reference sequence). This CDR3 region has 16 residues. The CDR3 nucleotides read TGTGCCAGCAGCGGATCGACTAGCGGGAGGGAGGATACGCAGTATTTT. The encoded protein is CASSGSTSGREDTQYF.